This T cell receptor beta chain was sequenced during a study of CD8 T cells in Susac syndrome. Study details: Sequenced Susac syndrome patients included 5 or 6 with active disease and fewer than ten who were in remission. Study results and limitations: Clonal expansion of Susac CD8+ cells peaked in TEMRA cells, and it also peaked in active patients.

The CDR3 length is 14 residues. Germline V lookup: CDR1 SGDLS, CDR2 YYNGEE. Deletions cut 0 bases from V and 8 bases from J, with 12 bases between. Sequencing of TCR beta was carried out in blood CD8+ and CD4+ T cells. About this clonotype itself: Its antigen remains unknown.

Random hexamers were used to reverse transcribe about 0.45 to 1 ug of RNA. The amplification used immunoSEQ multiplex PCR on TCR beta CDR3; it spanned 54 Vbeta and 13 Jbeta. TCRdb re-called the immunoSEQ multiplex PCR reads with MiXCR, one entry per CDR3 protein. The data contain tens of thousands of distinct CDR3 sequences, 94% of them seen just once; the ten biggest clones take up about 0.5%. Sequencing input: CD8+ T cells from PBMCs. The receptor comes from a human donor with Susac syndrome. This chain links TRBV9 with TRBJ1-3; possibly TRBD1 for D (5 bases). CDR3 protein: CASSVDRLEDTIYF. The CDR3 DNA reads TGTGCCAGCAGCGTAGACAGGTTAGAGGACACCATATATTTT.